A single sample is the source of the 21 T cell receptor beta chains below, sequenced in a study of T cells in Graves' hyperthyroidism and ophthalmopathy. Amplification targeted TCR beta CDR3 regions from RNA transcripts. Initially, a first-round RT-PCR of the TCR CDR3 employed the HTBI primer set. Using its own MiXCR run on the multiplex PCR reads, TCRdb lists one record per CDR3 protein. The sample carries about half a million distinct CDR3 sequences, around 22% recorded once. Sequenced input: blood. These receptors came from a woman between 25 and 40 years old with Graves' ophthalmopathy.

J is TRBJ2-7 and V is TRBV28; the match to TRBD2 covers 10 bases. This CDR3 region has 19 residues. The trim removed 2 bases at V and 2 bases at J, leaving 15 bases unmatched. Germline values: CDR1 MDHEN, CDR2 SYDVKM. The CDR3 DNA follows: TGTGCCAGCAGTTTAAAGCTAGCGGGAGCCTCTAACCACCCCTACGAGCAGTACTTC. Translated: CASSLKLAGASNHPYEQYF.

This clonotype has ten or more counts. Here the CDR3 DNA reads TGTGCCAGCAGCCATACTCTGAGTAGCGGGGGCCGCACAGATACGCAGTATTTT. Its translation is CASSHTLSSGGRTDTQYF. The J gene is TRBJ2-3, the V gene TRBV6-2 or TRBV6-3; 9 positions agree with TRBD2. Germline CDR1 is MNHEY and CDR2 is SVGEGT. The CDR3 contains 18 residues. V dropped 6 bases and J dropped 1; count of bases not matched to a gene: 14.

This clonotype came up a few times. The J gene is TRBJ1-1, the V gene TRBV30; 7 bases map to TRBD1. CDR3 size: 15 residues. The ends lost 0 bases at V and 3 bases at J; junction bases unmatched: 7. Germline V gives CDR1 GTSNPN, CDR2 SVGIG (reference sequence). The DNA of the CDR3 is TGTGCCTGGAGTGTGACAGGGAGCGGGGACACTGAAGCTTTCTTT. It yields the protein CAWSVTGSGDTEAFF. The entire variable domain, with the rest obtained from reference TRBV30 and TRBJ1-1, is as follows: SQTIHQWPATLVQPVGSPLSLECTVEGTSNPNLYWYRQAAGRGLQLLFYSVGIGQISSEVPQNLSASRPQDRQFILSSKKLLLSDSGFYLCAWSVTGSGDTEAFFGQGTRLTVV.

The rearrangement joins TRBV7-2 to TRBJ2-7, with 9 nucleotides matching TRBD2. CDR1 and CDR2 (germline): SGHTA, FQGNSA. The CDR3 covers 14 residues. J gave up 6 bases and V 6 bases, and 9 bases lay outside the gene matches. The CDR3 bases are TGTGCCAGCAGATACTTAGCGGGAGAACCCGAGCAGTACTTC. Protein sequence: CASRYLAGEPEQYF. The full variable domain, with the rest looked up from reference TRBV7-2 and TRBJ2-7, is GAGVSQSPSNKVTEKGKDVELRCDPISGHTALYWYRQSLGQGLEFLIYFQGNSAPDKSGLPSDRFSAERTGGSVSTLTIQRTQQEDSAVYLCASRYLAGEPEQYFGPGTRLTVT.

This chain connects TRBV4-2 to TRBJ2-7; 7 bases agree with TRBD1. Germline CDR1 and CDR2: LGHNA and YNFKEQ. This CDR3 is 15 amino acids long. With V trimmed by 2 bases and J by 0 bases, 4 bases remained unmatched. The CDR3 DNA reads TGTGCCAGCAGCCAACTCCGGGACAGCTCCTACGAGCAGTACTTC. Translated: CASSQLRDSSYEQYF.

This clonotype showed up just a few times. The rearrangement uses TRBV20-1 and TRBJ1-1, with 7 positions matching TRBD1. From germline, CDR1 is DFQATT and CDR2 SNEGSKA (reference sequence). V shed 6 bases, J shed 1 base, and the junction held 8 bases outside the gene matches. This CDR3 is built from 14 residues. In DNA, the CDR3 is TGCAGTGCCGGGGACAGAGTTCGGAACACTGAAGCTTTCTTT. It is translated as CSAGDRVRNTEAFF.

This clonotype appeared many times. The CDR3 sequence: CASSERGQGFFRYEQYF. The CDR3 DNA sequence: TGTGCCAGCAGTGAAAGGGGACAGGGGTTCTTTCGCTACGAGCAGTACTTC. V gene TRBV2 combines with J gene TRBJ2-7; 10 positions agree with TRBD1. The V gene's germline CDR1 is SNHLY and CDR2 FYNNEI. The V segment lost 2 bases and the J segment 3 bases; nucleotides outside the gene matches: 10. CDR3 length: 17 residues.

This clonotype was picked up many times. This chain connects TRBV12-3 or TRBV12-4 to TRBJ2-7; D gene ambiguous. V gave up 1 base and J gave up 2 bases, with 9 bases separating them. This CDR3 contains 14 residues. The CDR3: CASSLVQRTYEQYF. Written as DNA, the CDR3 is TGTGCCAGCAGTTTAGTACAGCGAACCTACGAGCAGTACTTC.

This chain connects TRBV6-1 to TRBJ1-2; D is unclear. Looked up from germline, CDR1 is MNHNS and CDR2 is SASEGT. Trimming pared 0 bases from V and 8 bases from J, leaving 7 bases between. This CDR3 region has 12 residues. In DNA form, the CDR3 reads TGTGCCAGCAGTGAAGCAAACTGGGGCTACACCTTC. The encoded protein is CASSEANWGYTF.

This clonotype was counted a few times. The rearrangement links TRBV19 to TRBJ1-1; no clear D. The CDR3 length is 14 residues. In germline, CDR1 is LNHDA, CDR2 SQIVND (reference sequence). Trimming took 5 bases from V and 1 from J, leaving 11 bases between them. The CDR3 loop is CASSPRVENTEAFF. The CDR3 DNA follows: TGTGCCAGTAGTCCGCGGGTAGAGAACACTGAAGCTTTCTTT.

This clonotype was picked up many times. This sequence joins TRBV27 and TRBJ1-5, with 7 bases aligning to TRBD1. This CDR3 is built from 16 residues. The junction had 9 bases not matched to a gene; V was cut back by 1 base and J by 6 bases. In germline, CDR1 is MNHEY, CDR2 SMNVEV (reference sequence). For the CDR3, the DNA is TGTGCCAGCAGTTTATACCCGGGACAGATGGGTCAGCCCCAGCATTTT. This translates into CASSLYPGQMGQPQHF.

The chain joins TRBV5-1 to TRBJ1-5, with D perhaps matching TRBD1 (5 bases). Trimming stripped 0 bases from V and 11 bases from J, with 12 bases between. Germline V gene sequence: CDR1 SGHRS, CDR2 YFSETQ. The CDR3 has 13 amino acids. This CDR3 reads CASSLGGGSAQHF. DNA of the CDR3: TGCGCCAGCAGCTTGGGCGGGGGATCAGCCCAGCATTTT. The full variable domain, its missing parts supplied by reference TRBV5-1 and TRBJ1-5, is KAGVTQTPRYLIKTRGQQVTLSCSPISGHRSVSWYQQTPGQGLQFLFEYFSETQRNKGNFPGRFSGRQFSNSRSEMNVSTLELGDSALYLCASSLGGGSAQHFGDGTRLSIL.

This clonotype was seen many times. CDR3 DNA sequence: TGTGCCATCAGTGAGCGGGGACAAAACTATGGCTACACCTTC. Protein sequence: CAISERGQNYGYTF. This sequence joins TRBV10-3 and TRBJ1-2; D perhaps matches TRBD1 (6 bases). From germline, CDR1 is ENHRY and CDR2 SYGVKD. The CDR3 contains 14 residues. V was pared by 2 bases and J by 2 bases, with 9 bases between.

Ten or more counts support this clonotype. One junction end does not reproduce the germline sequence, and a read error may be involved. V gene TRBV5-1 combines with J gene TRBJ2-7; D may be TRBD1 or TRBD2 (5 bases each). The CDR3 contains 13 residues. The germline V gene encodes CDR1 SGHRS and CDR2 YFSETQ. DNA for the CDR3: TGTGCCAGCAGTAGGGACGGGTCCTACGAGCAGTACTTC. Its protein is CASSRDGSYEQYF.

The CDR3: CASSIFGGAGNHQPQHF. The CDR3 DNA sequence: TGTGCCAGTAGTATATTCGGGGGAGCAGGGAACCATCAGCCCCAGCATTTT. The chain links TRBV19 to TRBJ1-5, with D perhaps matching TRBD1 (5 bases). The CDR3 consists of 17 residues. The V and J ends lost 2 bases and 5 bases respectively, with 19 bases between them. Germline CDR1 is LNHDA and CDR2 is SQIVND (reference sequence). The full variable domain, rest sourced from reference TRBV19 and TRBJ1-5, is DGGITQSPKYLFRKEGQNVTLSCEQNLNHDAMYWYRQDPGQGLRLIYYSQIVNDFQKGDIAEGYSVSREKKESFPLTVTSAQKNPTAFYLCASSIFGGAGNHQPQHFGDGTRLSIL.

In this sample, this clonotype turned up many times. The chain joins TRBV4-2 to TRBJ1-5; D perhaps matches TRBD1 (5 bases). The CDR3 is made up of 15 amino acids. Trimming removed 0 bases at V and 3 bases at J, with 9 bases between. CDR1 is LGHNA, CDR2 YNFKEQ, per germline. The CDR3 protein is CASSQDLTVNQPQHF. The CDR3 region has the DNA TGTGCCAGCAGCCAAGACTTGACAGTCAATCAGCCCCAGCATTTT.

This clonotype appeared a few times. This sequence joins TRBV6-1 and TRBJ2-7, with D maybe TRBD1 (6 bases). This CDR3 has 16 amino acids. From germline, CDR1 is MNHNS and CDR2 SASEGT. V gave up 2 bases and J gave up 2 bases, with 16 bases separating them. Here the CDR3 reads CASSEIFGTNTYEQYF. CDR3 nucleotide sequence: TGTGCCAGCAGTGAAATCTTCGGGACAAACACCTACGAGCAGTACTTC.

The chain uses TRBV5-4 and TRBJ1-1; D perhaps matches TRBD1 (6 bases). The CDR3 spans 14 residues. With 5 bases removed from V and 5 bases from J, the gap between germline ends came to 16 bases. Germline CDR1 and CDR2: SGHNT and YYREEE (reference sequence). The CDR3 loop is CASSRDKTGTEAFF. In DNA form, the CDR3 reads TGTGCCAGCAGTAGGGACAAGACTGGGACTGAAGCTTTCTTT.

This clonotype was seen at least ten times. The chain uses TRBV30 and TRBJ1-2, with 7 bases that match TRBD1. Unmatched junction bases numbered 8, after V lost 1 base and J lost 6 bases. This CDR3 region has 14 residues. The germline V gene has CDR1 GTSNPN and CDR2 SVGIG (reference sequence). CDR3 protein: CAWSAQGGWDGYTF. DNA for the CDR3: TGTGCCTGGAGTGCCCAAGGGGGCTGGGATGGCTACACCTTC.

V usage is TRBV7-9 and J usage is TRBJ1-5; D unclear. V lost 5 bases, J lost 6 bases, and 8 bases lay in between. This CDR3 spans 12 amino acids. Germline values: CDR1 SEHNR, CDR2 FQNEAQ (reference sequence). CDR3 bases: TGTGCCAGCAGCAACGCGGGTCAGCCCCAGCATTTT. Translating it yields CASSNAGQPQHF.

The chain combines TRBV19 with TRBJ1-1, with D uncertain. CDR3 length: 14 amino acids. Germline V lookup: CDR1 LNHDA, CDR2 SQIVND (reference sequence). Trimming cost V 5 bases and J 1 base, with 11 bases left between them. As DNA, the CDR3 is TGTGCCAGTAGTCGTGCCGGAGCGAACACTGAAGCTTTCTTT. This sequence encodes CASSRAGANTEAFF.